This TCR beta chain appears in the sequencing data of a study of CD8 T cells in Susac syndrome. After extraction with the RNeasy kit, about 0.45 to 1 ug of the RNA was reverse transcribed using random hexamers. Amplification of TCR beta CDR3 used immunoSEQ multiplex PCR across 54 Vbeta and 13 Jbeta. TCRdb ran MiXCR on the immunoSEQ multiplex PCR reads and lists one entry per CDR3 protein. The data show around 300,000 distinct CDR3 sequences, around nine tenths seen once. In regard to this clonotype: Its matching antigen is unknown.

CDR1 is SEHNR and CDR2 is FQNEAQ in the germline V gene (reference sequence). Trimming shortened V by 3 bases and J by 6 bases, and 11 bases separated the two germline ends. The CDR3 length is 14 residues. While CD8+ and CD4+ T cells were isolated negatively, TEMRA cells were enriched by FACS. Broader study findings: The study conceded that its TCR sequencing and HLA analysis involved relatively few individuals.

V and J are TRBV7-9 and TRBJ2-2; D might be TRBD1 (6 bases). Sequenced sample: CD8+ T cells from PBMCs. The origin of this receptor is a human donor with multiple sclerosis. The CDR3 spells CASSLAGDPGELFF. The DNA of the CDR3 is TGTGCCAGCAGCTTGGCAGGGGACCCCGGGGAGCTGTTTTTT.